This T cell receptor beta chain was obtained from a study of shared clonotypes between healthy human individuals. There are 12 residues in the CDR3. Germline-derived CDR1 and CDR2 are SGHAT and FQDESV (reference sequence). Trimming took off 5 bases at V and 8 bases at J, with 12 bases between the two ends. The healthy adult donors were HIV-negative and reported no recent acute infections or vaccinations. This was a deep-level run. TCRdb keeps only in-frame clones here, not all; method: immunoSEQ multiplex PCR. This repertoire shows approximately 530,000 clones, about 96% found once; its top ten account for 0.055% to 0.075%.

Sequencing was carried out using naive CD4+ T cells sorted from blood. Subset noted: CD45RA+ positively selected. The receptor comes from a woman aged 25 to 45 in good health. The chain couples TRBV11-1 to TRBJ1-2, with a possible D match to TRBD1 (5 bases). The CDR3 region is CASSTGLTGYTF. CDR3 coding DNA: TGTGCCAGCAGCACGGGACTGACGGGCTACACCTTC.